Following are 25 T cell receptor beta chains from one sample sequenced in a study of a mutant IDH1 vaccine in newly diagnosed glioma. The protocol was immunoSEQ multiplex PCR, while the TCRdb copy is restricted to in-frame clones and leaves out a portion. This table has 35,000 to 45,000 clones, 80% appearing once. These receptors have no known antigen. The time point: week 11, during vaccination. It was 300 ug of mutant IDH1 20-mer peptide that made up each vaccine dose, given with topical imiquimod. Sample: peripheral blood mononuclear cells (PBMCs), taken from a glioma patient whose treatment included an IDH1 peptide vaccine. These receptors came from a woman between 25 and 40 years old with glioma. Some clones in this sample may be carry-over from other donors' samples.

This chain uses TRBV6-1 with TRBJ2-2, with D tentatively TRBD1 or TRBD2 (5 bases each). Looked up from germline, CDR1 is MNHNS and CDR2 is SASEGT. The ends were cut back, 2 bases at V and 6 bases at J, with 10 bases in the middle. The CDR3 has 14 residues. The DNA for the CDR3 is TGTGCCAGCAGTGAATGGGACGGATCCGGGGAGCTGTTTTTT. Protein product: CASSEWDGSGELFF.

The V and J genes are TRBV10-3 and TRBJ2-3; D might be TRBD2 (6 bases). This CDR3 spans 17 amino acids. Trimming left V 3 bases short and J 0 bases short, with 16 bases between. Germline CDR1 ENHRY, CDR2 SYGVKD. The CDR3 DNA sequence: TGTGCCATCAGTGAAACGGGAGTTAGTGGAAGCACAGATACGCAGTATTTT. Amino acids: CAISETGVSGSTDTQYF.

This clone appeared a few times. This sequence joins TRBV14 and TRBJ2-2; D not resolved. The CDR3 extends over 17 amino acids. CDR1 is SGHDN and CDR2 is FVKESK in the germline V gene. The ends were cut back, 1 base at V and 3 bases at J, with 15 bases in the middle. CDR3 DNA: TGTGCCAGCAGCCAAGTATCTCACAGTCGGCACACCGGGGAGCTGTTTTTT. It is translated as CASSQVSHSRHTGELFF.

The rearrangement joins TRBV6-1 to TRBJ1-2; 7 bases map to TRBD1. The CDR3 extends over 14 amino acids. V trimming: 7 bases; J trimming: 1 base; junction bases outside the gene matches: 6. Germline CDR1 is MNHNS and CDR2 is SASEGT. CDR3 nucleotides: TGTGCCAGCACCTGGGACAGTTTTAACTATGGCTACACCTTC. This sequence encodes CASTWDSFNYGYTF.

This clone has a single count. This sequence joins TRBV12-5 and TRBJ2-1; D remains ambiguous. The CDR3 has 11 amino acids. V was pared by 3 bases and J by 4 bases, with 1 base between. CDR1 is LGHNT and CDR2 is FRNRAP in the germline V gene. The CDR3 sequence: CASGFYNEQFF. The CDR3 DNA reads TGTGCTAGTGGTTTTTACAATGAGCAGTTCTTC.

J is TRBJ2-3 and V is TRBV21-1; the DNA was not used to check the table's D call, TRBD2. TRBV21-1 is reported as a pseudogene. The CDR3 extends over 23 amino acids. In nucleotides, the CDR3 is TGTGCCAGCAGCAAAGCCCGACAAGGACTAGCGGGAGTGATCCCTACAAGCACAGATACGCAGTATTTT. Residues: CASSKARQGLAGVIPTSTDTQYF.

To note about this clone: The junction differs from germline at one of its ends, possibly a read error. The chain employs TRBV9 and TRBJ2-3; D ambiguous. The CDR3 runs 11 residues. CDR1 and CDR2 (germline): SGDLS, YYNGEE. The CDR3 DNA sequence: TGTGCCAGCAGCGACACACATACGCAGTATTTT. Amino acids: CASSDTHTQYF. Filled out from reference TRBV9 and TRBJ2-3, the complete variable domain reads DSGVTQTPKHLITATGQRVTLRCSPRSGDLSVYWYQQSLDQGLQFLIQYYNGEERAKGNILERFSAQQFPDLHSELNLSSLELGDSALYFCASSDTHTQYFGPGTRLTVL.

V usage is TRBV18 and J usage is TRBJ1-2, with a possible D match to TRBD1 (5 bases). The germline V gene encodes CDR1 KGHSH and CDR2 LQKENI. This CDR3 is built from 15 residues. V lost 5 bases, J lost 0 bases, and 13 bases lay in between. The CDR3 DNA sequence: TGTGCCAGCTCAAAATTGACAGAAACTAACTATGGCTACACCTTC. It specifies CASSKLTETNYGYTF.

The chain links TRBV6-1 to TRBJ2-2, with D perhaps TRBD1 or TRBD2 (5 bases each). The CDR3 covers 15 residues. CDR1 and CDR2 (germline): MNHNS, SASEGT. Trimming removed 6 bases from V and 6 bases from J, with 17 bases in between. CDR3 nucleotide sequence: TGTGCCAGCAGATTCCGGGACGGCGTTGCCGGGGAGCTGTTTTTT. This sequence encodes CASRFRDGVAGELFF.

The chain combines TRBV9 with TRBJ2-2; D possibly corresponds to TRBD1 (5 bases). This CDR3 spans 16 amino acids. Deletions cut 0 bases from V and 4 bases from J, with 13 bases between. CDR1 is SGDLS and CDR2 is YYNGEE in the germline V gene. The CDR3 DNA reads TGTGCCAGCAGCGTAGAGGGCAGGGTGGGCACCGGGGAGCTGTTTTTT. Amino acid sequence: CASSVEGRVGTGELFF.

The CDR3 sequence: CASSLELDSYEAFF. CDR3 nucleotides: TGTGCCAGCTCACTTGAATTGGACAGTTATGAAGCTTTCTTT. The chain links TRBV6-1 to TRBJ1-1, with D perhaps matching TRBD1 (6 bases). The CDR3 covers 14 residues. The V end was cut by 8 bases, the J end by 7 bases, with 20 bases between. Germline V gene sequence: CDR1 MNHNS, CDR2 SASEGT.

J is TRBJ2-1 and V is TRBV2; D not resolved. This CDR3 has 12 residues. Trimming cost V 7 bases and J 8 bases, with 12 bases left between them. Germline assignment: CDR1 SNHLY and CDR2 FYNNEI. CDR3 in amino acids: CASMGRIDEQFF. CDR3 DNA sequence: TGTGCCAGCATGGGCAGGATAGATGAGCAGTTCTTC. Supplemented by reference TRBV2 and TRBJ2-1, the full variable domain reads EPEVTQTPSHQVTQMGQEVILRCVPISNHLYFYWYRQILGQKVEFLVSFYNNEISEKSEIFDDQFSVERPDGSNFTLKIRSTKLEDSAMYFCASMGRIDEQFFGPGTRLTVL.

The table lists this clone with a few counts. The V and J genes are TRBV27 and TRBJ2-1, with TRBD2 matching over 8 bases. The CDR3 is 13 amino acids. CDR1 and CDR2 from the germline V gene are MNHEY and SMNVEV (reference sequence). V was clipped by 4 bases and J by 10 bases; unmatched bases: 6. The CDR3 coding sequence is TGTGCCAGCAGTTGGGCCCGGACTAGCGAGCAGTTCTTC. This sequence encodes CASSWARTSEQFF.

The CDR3 loop reads CASSLTELRYEQYF. CDR3 in DNA: TGTGCCAGCAGCTTGACTGAGCTAAGGTACGAGCAGTACTTC. V and J are TRBV13 and TRBJ2-7; D unclear. CDR1 PRHDT and CDR2 FYEKMQ come from the germline V gene (reference sequence). The CDR3 is 14 residues long. V was cut by 3 bases and J by 4 bases, with 13 bases left in between. The full variable domain, with the rest looked up from reference TRBV13 and TRBJ2-7, is AAGVIQSPRHLIKEKRETATLKCYPIPRHDTVYWYQQGPGQDPQFLISFYEKMQSDKGSIPDRFSAQQFSDYHSELNMSSLELGDSALYFCASSLTELRYEQYFGPGTRLTVT.

The V gene is TRBV14, the J gene TRBJ1-3; D is ambiguous. The CDR3 is made up of 16 amino acids. CDR1 is SGHDN and CDR2 is FVKESK in the germline V gene. Trimming left V 3 bases short and J 2 bases short, with 14 bases between. The CDR3 loop reads CASSQRGRPTGNTIYF. Written as DNA, the CDR3 is TGTGCCAGCAGCCAGCGCGGCAGACCAACTGGAAACACCATATATTTT.

This chain links TRBV6-5 with TRBJ1-4; 7 nucleotides line up with TRBD1. The CDR3 consists of 16 residues. Germline V gene sequence: CDR1 MNHEY, CDR2 SVGAGI. The ends lost 1 base at V and 8 bases at J; junction bases unmatched: 10. The CDR3 nucleotides are TGTGCCAGCAGTTACTACGAGGGGGCGCCGGGCGAAAAACTGTTTTTT. As protein: CASSYYEGAPGEKLFF.

This clone was observed once. This chain joins TRBV27 and TRBJ1-4; D remains unclear. The CDR3 extends over 14 amino acids. In germline, CDR1 is MNHEY, CDR2 SMNVEV (reference sequence). Trimming left V 3 bases short and J 0 bases short, with 5 bases between. As DNA, the CDR3 is TGTGCCAGCAGTTTCTCTGCAACTAATGAAAAACTGTTTTTT. Translating it yields CASSFSATNEKLFF.

The rearrangement joins TRBV2 to TRBJ1-3; D uncertain. The V gene lost 5 bases and the J gene lost 0 bases, with 14 bases spanning the gap. The CDR3 length is 16 residues. Per the germline V gene, CDR1 is SNHLY and CDR2 is FYNNEI. The CDR3 is CASSRPGALSGNTIYF. The CDR3 DNA is TGTGCCAGCAGTCGACCTGGTGCACTCTCTGGAAACACCATATATTTT.

This rearrangement joins TRBV4-2 to TRBJ2-5; 13 bases align to TRBD2. Germline CDR1 is LGHNA and CDR2 is YNFKEQ. CDR3 size: 18 residues. J was trimmed by 0 bases and V by 0 bases; bases with no gene match: 4. The CDR3 bases are TGTGCCAGCAGCCAAGAACTAGCGGGAGGGCCCGACCAAGAGACCCAGTACTTC. It codes for CASSQELAGGPDQETQYF.

The rearrangement joins TRBV9 to TRBJ2-7, with D perhaps matching TRBD2 (7 bases). V was clipped by 0 bases and J by 4 bases, with 17 bases between them. CDR3 size: 16 residues. Germline V gene sequence: CDR1 SGDLS, CDR2 YYNGEE. This CDR3 is CASSVGGRDIGYEQYF. CDR3 coding DNA: TGTGCCAGCAGCGTAGGAGGGAGGGACATCGGTTACGAGCAGTACTTC.

Here the CDR3 DNA reads TGTGCCAGCAGTGATCCCCAGGGGGCGGGGGGGGACAATGAGCAGTTCTTC. This translates into CASSDPQGAGGDNEQFF. The chain is built from TRBV6-1 and TRBJ2-1; D possibly corresponds to TRBD2 (9 bases). With 3 bases removed from V and 5 bases from J, the gap between germline ends came to 20 bases. Looked up from germline, CDR1 is MNHNS and CDR2 is SASEGT. This CDR3 is built from 17 residues.

The genes are TRBV28 and TRBJ2-2; D might be TRBD2 (5 bases). Germline assignment: CDR1 MDHEN and CDR2 SYDVKM. This CDR3 has 14 amino acids. Trimming pared 5 bases from V and 4 bases from J, leaving 11 bases between. This chain's CDR3 is CASSLLAITGELFF. CDR3 bases: TGTGCCAGCAGTCTCTTAGCGATCACCGGGGAGCTGTTTTTT.

A single count supports this clone. CDR3 sequence: CASSSKYEQFF. The CDR3 coding sequence is TGTGCCAGTAGTTCAAAATATGAGCAGTTCTTC. This chain joins TRBV19 and TRBJ2-1; D uncertain. The CDR3 length is 11 residues. V was cut by 5 bases and J by 8 bases, with 7 bases left in between. Per the germline V gene, CDR1 is LNHDA and CDR2 is SQIVND (reference sequence).

Of note for this clone: At one end the junction does not follow the germline gene, possibly because of a read error. V gene TRBV7-2 combines with J gene TRBJ1-4; 7 nucleotides align to TRBD1. The length of the CDR3 is 13 residues. Germline V gene lookup returns CDR1 SGHTA and CDR2 FQGNSA. The CDR3 bases are TGTGCCAGCAGTTTAGGGGGCTATGAAAAACTGTTTTTT. This encodes CASSLGGYEKLFF.

The chain uses TRBV28 and TRBJ2-6; D call uncertain. V lost 2 bases and J 4 bases, leaving 9 bases between the germline ends. Germline CDR1 reads MDHEN; CDR2 reads SYDVKM. The CDR3 runs to 15 residues. CDR3 DNA sequence: TGTGCCAGCAGTTTACCCCCCGCCGGGGCCAACGTCCTGACTTTC. Its protein product is CASSLPPAGANVLTF.